These 9 T cell receptor beta chains were all obtained from the same sample, sequenced in a study of radiotherapy plus CTLA-4 blockade in lung cancer (dated by TCRdb to between 2018 and 2020). The library came from the immunoSEQ multiplex PCR assay. TCRdb's version of the immuneACCESS table is confined to in-frame rearrangements and falls short of the full clone set. An unresolved V gene accounts for under half of the shortfall where checked; the remainder is of unknown origin. This sample is represented by 43,000 or so clones; 73% of them were singletons. The ten largest clones capture 3.5% of the sample. The sequencing here drew on peripheral blood, taken from a patient treated with radiotherapy plus ipilimumab. The receptors come from a human donor with non-small cell lung cancer who had a complete response to radiotherapy plus ipilimumab.

The J gene is TRBJ2-1, the V gene TRBV5-1; D perhaps matches TRBD1 (6 bases). Trimming removed 4 bases from V and 4 bases from J, with 12 bases in between. Germline CDR1 is SGHRS and CDR2 is YFSETQ. The CDR3 has 14 residues. The CDR3 loop is CASSVETGYNEQFF. CDR3 coding DNA: TGCGCCAGCAGCGTGGAGACAGGATACAATGAGCAGTTCTTC.

This rearrangement joins TRBV27 to TRBJ2-7, with 8 bases that match TRBD1. Looked up from germline, CDR1 is MNHEY and CDR2 is SMNVEV (reference sequence). V was clipped by 5 bases and J by 2 bases; unmatched bases: 11. This CDR3 contains 16 residues. DNA of the CDR3: TGTGCCAGCAGTCAAACTAACAGGGGGATCCCCTACGAGCAGTACTTC. This translates into CASSQTNRGIPYEQYF.

About this clone: An end of the junction does not agree with germline; a read error may underlie this. The CDR3 loop is CASSHTTGVAFF. CDR3 nucleotides: TGTGCCAGCAGCCACACGACAGGGGTGGCTTTCTTT. This chain uses TRBV4-1 with TRBJ1-1, with 8 bases identical to TRBD1. CDR1 and CDR2 from the germline V gene are MGHRA and YSYEKL. The CDR3 sequence is 12 residues long.

The V and J genes are TRBV5-1 and TRBJ2-6; D may be TRBD2 (5 bases). The germline V gene has CDR1 SGHRS and CDR2 YFSETQ. The ends were cut back, 1 base at V and 0 bases at J, with 23 bases in the middle. The CDR3 has 21 amino acids. The CDR3 here is CASSLRRGIAETSSGANVLTF. CDR3 DNA: TGCGCCAGCAGCTTGAGACGAGGGATCGCGGAGACGAGCTCTGGGGCCAACGTCCTGACTTTC.

This chain uses TRBV5-1 with TRBJ2-5; D remains unclear. CDR1 is SGHRS and CDR2 is YFSETQ in the germline V gene. This CDR3 comprises 13 residues. V was clipped by 1 base and J by 5 bases, with 9 bases between them. The CDR3 DNA reads as TGCGCCAGCAGCTTGAGTCGGTTTGAGACCCAGTACTTC. Amino acids: CASSLSRFETQYF.

This chain connects TRBV5-4 to TRBJ2-7; 11 bases are a match to TRBD1. The CDR3 has 16 amino acids. Germline lookup yields CDR1 SGHNT and CDR2 YYREEE (reference sequence). Trimming removed 4 bases from V and 9 bases from J; junction bases left unmatched: 15. Written as DNA, the CDR3 is TGTGCCAGCAGCCCCGACACCGGGACAGGGGGTGGGGGGCAGTACTTC. It translates to CASSPDTGTGGGGQYF.

The gene calls are TRBV2 and TRBJ2-7, with D hard to call. CDR1 and CDR2 (germline): SNHLY, FYNNEI. Trimming pared 6 bases from V and 6 bases from J, leaving 18 bases between. The CDR3 loop spans 14 amino acids. CDR3 nucleotide sequence: TGTGCCAGCAGCGAGTGGGCTCAGGCCGGCGAGCAGTACTTC. It encodes CASSEWAQAGEQYF. Drawing the rest from reference TRBV2 and TRBJ2-7, the complete variable domain is EPEVTQTPSHQVTQMGQEVILRCVPISNHLYFYWYRQILGQKVEFLVSFYNNEISEKSEIFDDQFSVERPDGSNFTLKIRSTKLEDSAMYFCASSEWAQAGEQYFGPGTRLTVT.

This clone was detected a few times. V is TRBV18 and J is TRBJ1-1, with 9 nucleotides matching TRBD1. The CDR3 is made up of 14 amino acids. Unmatched junction bases numbered 8, after V lost 4 bases and J lost 8 bases. Germline assignment: CDR1 KGHSH and CDR2 LQKENI. The CDR3 loop is CASSLQMGQGEAFF. The DNA of the CDR3 is TGTGCCAGCTCACTTCAGATGGGACAGGGAGAAGCTTTCTTT.

The J gene is TRBJ2-2, the V gene TRBV30; no clear D. This CDR3 is 13 amino acids long. Germline V lookup: CDR1 GTSNPN, CDR2 SVGIG (reference sequence). V shed 0 bases and J shed 10 bases, with 12 bases lying between them. The CDR3 spells CAWSVIPSVELFF. For the CDR3, the DNA is TGTGCCTGGAGTGTAATCCCCTCGGTGGAGCTGTTTTTT.